Each of the 5 T cell receptor beta chains below was sequenced from the same sample in a study of T cells in localized non-small cell lung cancer. Data came from immunoSEQ multiplex PCR; TCRdb stores just in-frame clones and leaves some out. The sample records about 22,000 clones, 88% being singletons. Sequenced material: PBMCs, taken before any cancer treatment. The receptors stem from a man aged 40 to 75 with stage II squamous cell lung carcinoma.

This chain uses TRBV27 with TRBJ2-7; TRBD2 matches at 7 bases. The CDR3 totals 14 residues. The V gene's germline CDR1 is MNHEY and CDR2 SMNVEV (reference sequence). V shed 6 bases, J shed 0 bases, and the junction held 5 bases outside the gene matches. The CDR3 loop is CASRWGEGSYEQYF. The DNA of the CDR3 is TGTGCCAGCAGATGGGGGGAGGGCTCCTACGAGCAGTACTTC.

A few counts support this clone. V is TRBV10-2 and J is TRBJ1-1; D unresolved. This CDR3 has 16 amino acids. Germline assignment: CDR1 WSHSY and CDR2 SAAADI. With 2 bases removed from V and 8 bases from J, the gap between germline ends came to 21 bases. The CDR3: CASSEPKGRRGLEAFF. The CDR3 nucleotides read TGCGCCAGCAGTGAGCCGAAAGGCCGCCGAGGATTAGAAGCTTTCTTT.

The CDR3 DNA is TGCGCCAGCAGTCAATTGCTTAGCGGGGGCCTTTACAATGAGCAGTTCTTC. Its translation: CASSQLLSGGLYNEQFF. V gene TRBV23-1 combines with J gene TRBJ2-1; 9 positions agree with TRBD2. TRBV23-1 is designated an ORF whose function remains uncertain. V was clipped by 1 base and J by 4 bases; unmatched bases: 8. The length of the CDR3 is 17 residues.

This chain links TRBV11-2 with TRBJ2-1; TRBD2 agrees at 7 bases. This CDR3 has 16 amino acids. V shed 7 bases, J shed 8 bases, and the junction held 17 bases outside the gene matches. Germline CDR1 reads SGHAT; CDR2 reads FQNNGV. CDR3 in DNA: TGTGCCAGCACCCCCCGCCTGAGCGGGGCTGTGGATGAGCAGTTCTTC. Translated: CASTPRLSGAVDEQFF.

The chain couples TRBV7-6 to TRBJ2-2; 7 bases are a match to TRBD1. Trimming took 2 bases from V and 4 from J; bases not matched to a gene: 7. This CDR3 has 16 amino acids. CDR1 is SGHVS and CDR2 is FNYEAQ in the germline V gene. The CDR3 DNA reads as TGTGCCAGCAGCTTACGCGCGACAGGGAGCACCGGGGAGCTGTTTTTT. Protein: CASSLRATGSTGELFF.